This TCR beta chain was retrieved from a study of blood T cell repertoires in COVID-19. Study-level information: Samples representing acute and convalescent COVID-19 were sourced from the United States, Italy and Spain.

The protocol was immunoSEQ multiplex PCR, while the TCRdb copy is restricted to in-frame clones and leaves out a portion. The sample lists some 38,000 clones; over 80% were seen once. There are 15 residues in the CDR3. CDR1 and CDR2 (germline): MDHEN, SYDVKM. With V trimmed by 7 bases and J by 2 bases, 10 bases remained unmatched. The clonotype originates from a young woman in a cohort sampled during active COVID-19. The V call is TRBV28, the J call TRBJ2-7, with 8 bases lining up with TRBD1. The sequencing input was peripheral blood. The CDR3 DNA is TGTGCCAGCAAAACGACAGGGGTCTCGCCCTACGAGCAGTACTTC. Its translation is CASKTTGVSPYEQYF. The full variable domain, rest sourced from reference TRBV28 and TRBJ2-7, is DVKVTQSSRYLVKRTGEKVFLECVQDMDHENMFWYRQDPGLGLRLIYFSYDVKMKEKGDIPEGYSVSREKKERFSLILESASTNQTSMYLCASKTTGVSPYEQYFGPGTRLTVT.